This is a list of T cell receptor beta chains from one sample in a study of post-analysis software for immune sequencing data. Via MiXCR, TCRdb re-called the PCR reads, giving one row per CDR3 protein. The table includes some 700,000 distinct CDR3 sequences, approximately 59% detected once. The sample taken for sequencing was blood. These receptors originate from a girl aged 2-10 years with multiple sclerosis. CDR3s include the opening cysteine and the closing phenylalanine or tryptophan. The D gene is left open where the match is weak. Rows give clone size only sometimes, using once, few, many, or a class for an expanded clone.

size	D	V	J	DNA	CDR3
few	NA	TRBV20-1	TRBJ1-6	TGCAGTGCTAGGTCCATCTCCTATAATTCACCCCTCCACTTT	CSARSISYNSPLHF
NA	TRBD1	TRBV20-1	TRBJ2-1	TGCAGTGCTTTCCCAGGGGGCTACAAAGGAAATGAGCAGTTCTTC	CSAFPGGYKGNEQFF
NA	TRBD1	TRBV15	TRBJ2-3	TGTGCCACCAGCAGATCCGGACAGGGATTTTCCACAGATACGCAGTATTTT	CATSRSGQGFSTDTQYF
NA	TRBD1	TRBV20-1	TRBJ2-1	TGCAGTGCTACCGGGGACAGGAGTGAGCAGTTCTTC	CSATGDRSEQFF
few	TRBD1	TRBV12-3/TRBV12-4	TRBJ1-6	TGTGCCAGCAGTTTAGGGGACAGGAGAAATTCACCCCTCCACTTT	CASSLGDRRNSPLHF
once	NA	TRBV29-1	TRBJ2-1	TGCAGCGTTGAGTTTTTTGGTCCGGGGACGACTGAGCAGTTCTTC	CSVEFFGPGTTEQFF
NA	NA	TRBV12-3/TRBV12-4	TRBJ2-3	TGTGCCAGCACCCTCCGGAGGCGGGGGACACTCAGTTCCCTGAGCACAGATACGCAGTATTTT	CASTLRRRGTLSSLSTDTQYF
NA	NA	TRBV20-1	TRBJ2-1	TGCAGTGCTCGACCCCTACCCTACAATGAGCAGTTCTTC	CSARPLPYNEQFF
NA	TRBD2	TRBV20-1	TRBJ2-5	TGCAGTGCTAGCCGACTAGCGGGAGATTTAGAGACCCAGTACTTC	CSASRLAGDLETQYF
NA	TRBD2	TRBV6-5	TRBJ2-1	TGTGCCAGCAGTTACTCCGACCGACTAGCGGGAGGTGAGCAGTTCTTC	CASSYSDRLAGGEQFF
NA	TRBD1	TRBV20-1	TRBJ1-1	TGCAGTGCCCCTAGGACAGGGGGCTGGGGGAACACTGAAGCTTTCTTT	CSAPRTGGWGNTEAFF
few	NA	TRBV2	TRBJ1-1	TGTGCCAGCAGTGGACGACAGGCTGAAGCTTTCTTT	CASSGRQAEAFF
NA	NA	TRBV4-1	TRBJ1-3	TGCGCCAGCAGCCGCCCGGGACAAGACTCTGGAAACACCATATATTTT	CASSRPGQDSGNTIYF
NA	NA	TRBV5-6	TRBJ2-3	TGTGCCAGCAGCCCGGACAGAGTAAGCACAGATACGCAGTATTTT	CASSPDRVSTDTQYF
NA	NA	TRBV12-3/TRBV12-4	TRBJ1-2	TGTGCCAGCAGTTTGCAGGGGAAAGGCTACACCTTC	CASSLQGKGYTF
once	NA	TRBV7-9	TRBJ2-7	TGTGCCAGCAGCTTAAAGGGTCTCTACGAGCAGTACTTC	CASSLKGLYEQYF
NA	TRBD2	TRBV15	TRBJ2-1	TGTGCCACCACGGCCGGGCGGGAGTCGAGGAATGAGCAGTTCTTC	CATTAGRESRNEQFF
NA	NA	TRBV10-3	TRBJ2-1	TGTGCCATCAGTGAGGGGGGCTATGAGCAGTTCTTC	CAISEGGYEQFF
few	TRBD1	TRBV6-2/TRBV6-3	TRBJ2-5	TGTGCCAGCAGTTACCGGGACAGGGCATGGGAGCAGTACTTC	CASSYRDRAWEQYF
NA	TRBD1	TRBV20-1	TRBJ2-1	TGCAGTGCTGGACAGGCCAATGAGCAGTTCTTC	CSAGQANEQFF
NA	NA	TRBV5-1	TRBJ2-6	TGCGCCAGCAGTTCAAGGACCGACGTCCTCTCTGGGGCCAACGTCCTGACTTTC	CASSSRTDVLSGANVLTF
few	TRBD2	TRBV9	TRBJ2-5	TGTGCCAGCAGCGTAGGCGGAGCTAGCGGGCAAGAGACCCAGTACTTC	CASSVGGASGQETQYF
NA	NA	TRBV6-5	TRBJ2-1	TGTGCCAGCAGCCGTTTCACCCTCTCCTACAATGAGCAGTTCTTC	CASSRFTLSYNEQFF
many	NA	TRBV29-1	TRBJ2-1	TGCAGCGTTGAAGGGAGCTACAATGAGCAGTTCTTC	CSVEGSYNEQFF
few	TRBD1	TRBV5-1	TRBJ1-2	TGCGCCAGCAGCTTAGAAGGGGGCCTTGGCTACACCTTC	CASSLEGGLGYTF
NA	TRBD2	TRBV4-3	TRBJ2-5	TGCGCCAGCAGCCAAGATGCCCTAGCGGGGAGTGGGCGAGTGACCCAGTACTTC	CASSQDALAGSGRVTQYF
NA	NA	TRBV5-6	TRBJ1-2	TGTGCCAGCAGCTTCGGACAGCCAGCGCATGGCTACACCTTC	CASSFGQPAHGYTF
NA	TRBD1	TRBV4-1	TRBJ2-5	TGCGCCAGCAGCCAAGGGGGAACAGGGGCATGGGGCCAAGAGACCCAGTACTTC	CASSQGGTGAWGQETQYF
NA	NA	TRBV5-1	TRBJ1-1	TGCGCCAGCCAATCAAACGGATTGAACACTGAAGCTTTCTTT	CASQSNGLNTEAFF
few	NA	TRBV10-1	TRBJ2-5	TGCGCCAGCAGTGCGTTACAGGGGACTCAGTACTTC	CASSALQGTQYF
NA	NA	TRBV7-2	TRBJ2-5	TGTGCCAGCAGCACCGACAGGACAGAGACCCAGTACTTC	CASSTDRTETQYF
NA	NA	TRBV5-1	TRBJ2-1	TGCGCCAGCAGCGCGGCTCTTAATGAGCAGTTCTTC	CASSAALNEQFF
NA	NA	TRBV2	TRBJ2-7	TGTGCCAGCAAAGTCCCCCCGGGATACGAGCAGTACTTC	CASKVPPGYEQYF
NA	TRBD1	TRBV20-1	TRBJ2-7	TGCAGTGCTAGAACCCGACAGGGGGCGTCTTACGAGCAGTACTTC	CSARTRQGASYEQYF
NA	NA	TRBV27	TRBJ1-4	TGTGCCAGCACTTCGACCCGGCGGAGTAATGAAAAACTGTTTTTT	CASTSTRRSNEKLFF
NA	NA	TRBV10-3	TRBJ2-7	TGTGCCATCAGTGAGGGTCTCACCACTGCAAACTACGAGCAGTACTTC	CAISEGLTTANYEQYF
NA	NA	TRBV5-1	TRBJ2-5	TGCGCCAGCAGCTTGTCTTTATCTGATGAGCAGTACTTC	CASSLSLSDEQYF
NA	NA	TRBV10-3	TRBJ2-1	TGTGCCGTCAGTGGCTCGACGGCGGCCTACAATGAGCAGTTCTTC	CAVSGSTAAYNEQFF
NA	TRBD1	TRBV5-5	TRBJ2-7	TGTGTCAGCAGCTTGGAGGGGACAGGGGTTTCCTACGAGCAGTACTTC	CVSSLEGTGVSYEQYF
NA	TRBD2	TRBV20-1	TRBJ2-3	TGCAGTGCCGGGAGGAGAAGGATCACAGATACGCAGTATTTT	CSAGRRRITDTQYF
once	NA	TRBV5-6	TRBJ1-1	TGTGCCAGCAGCTCGGGGGTTCGAACAACTGAAGCTTTCTTT	CASSSGVRTTEAFF
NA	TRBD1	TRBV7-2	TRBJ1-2	TGTGCCAGCAAGGGGGGACAGGCCTATGGCTACACCTTC	CASKGGQAYGYTF
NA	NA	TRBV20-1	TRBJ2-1	TGCAGTGCTAGATTGGGTGTTTACAATGAGCAGTTCTTC	CSARLGVYNEQFF
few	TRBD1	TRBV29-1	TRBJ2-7	TGCAGCATCCGGACAGGGGTCTCCTACGAGCAGTACTTC	CSIRTGVSYEQYF
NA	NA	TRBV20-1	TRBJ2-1	TGCAGTGCTAGACGCGGAGTGGGGCTGGGCCCAGTCACCTACAATGAGCAGTTCTTC	CSARRGVGLGPVTYNEQFF
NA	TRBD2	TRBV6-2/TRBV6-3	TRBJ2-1	TGTGCCAGCAGCTTGGATACCGAGACTAGCCAGTTCTTC	CASSLDTETSQFF
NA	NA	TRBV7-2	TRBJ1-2	TGTGCCAGCAGCCGAGCGGGGGGCGGCCCTAACTATGGCTACACCTTC	CASSRAGGGPNYGYTF
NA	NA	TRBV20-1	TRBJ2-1	TGCAGTGCTAGAGATTGGAAGTATGGGGTTAATGAGCAGTTCTTC	CSARDWKYGVNEQFF
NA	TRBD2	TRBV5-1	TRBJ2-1	TGCGCCAGCCGACCCCCGGGACTAGCTGGGGGTGAGCAGTTCTTC	CASRPPGLAGGEQFF
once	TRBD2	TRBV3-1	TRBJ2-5	TGTACCAGCAGCCAAGACCTGGCTAGCGGACAAGAGACCCAGTACTTC	CTSSQDLASGQETQYF
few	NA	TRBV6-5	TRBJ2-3	TGTGCCAGCAAGGAGGCGGCAAGCACAGATACGCAGTATTTT	CASKEAASTDTQYF
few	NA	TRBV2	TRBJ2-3	TGTGCCAGCATCCCTTCCGCTACGGGGGATACGCAGTATTTT	CASIPSATGDTQYF
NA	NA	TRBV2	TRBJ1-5	TGTGCCAGCAGTGCGCAGGGGTTTTTGAATCAGCCCCAGCATTTT	CASSAQGFLNQPQHF
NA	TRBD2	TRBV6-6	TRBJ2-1	TGTGCCAGCAGTTACTGGATAGCGGGAGGGTCCTACAATGAGCAGTTCTTC	CASSYWIAGGSYNEQFF
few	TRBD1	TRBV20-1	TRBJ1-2	TGCAGTGCTGGGACAGCCCATGGCTACACCTTC	CSAGTAHGYTF